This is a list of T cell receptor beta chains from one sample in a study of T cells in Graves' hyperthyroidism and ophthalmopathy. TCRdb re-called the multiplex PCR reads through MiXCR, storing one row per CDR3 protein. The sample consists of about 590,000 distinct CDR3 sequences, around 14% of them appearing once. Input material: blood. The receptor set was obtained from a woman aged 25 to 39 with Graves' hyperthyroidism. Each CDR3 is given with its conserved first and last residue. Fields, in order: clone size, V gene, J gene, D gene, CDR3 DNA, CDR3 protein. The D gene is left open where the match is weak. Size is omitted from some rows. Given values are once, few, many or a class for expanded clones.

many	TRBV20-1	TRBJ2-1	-	TGCAGTGCTAGAGGGCGAAGTGGTGAGCAGTTCTTC	CSARGRSGEQFF
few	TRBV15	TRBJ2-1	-	TGTGCCACCAGCAGACGTTGGGGGGACAATGAGCAGTTCTTC	CATSRRWGDNEQFF
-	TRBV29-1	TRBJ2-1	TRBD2	TGCAGCGTTGAGGCGGGAGGGCCCTACAATGAGCAGTTCTTC	CSVEAGGPYNEQFF
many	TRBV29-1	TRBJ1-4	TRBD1	TGCAGCGTTGAAGGACCGGGACAGGGACCGGAAAAACTGTTTTTT	CSVEGPGQGPEKLFF
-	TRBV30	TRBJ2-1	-	TGTGCCTGGAGTGTACAGGGAAGTAACAATGAGCAGTTCTTC	CAWSVQGSNNEQFF
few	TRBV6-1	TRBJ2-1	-	TGTGCCAGCAGTGGAGGGTCTCCGGAGCAGTTCTTC	CASSGGSPEQFF
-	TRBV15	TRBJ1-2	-	TGTGCCACCAATGACATGAGGGATGGCTACACCTTC	CATNDMRDGYTF
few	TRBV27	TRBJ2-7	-	TGTGCCTGCAGTTCCATGGACGGGTACGAGCAGTACTTC	CACSSMDGYEQYF
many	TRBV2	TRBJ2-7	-	TGTGCCAGCAGCCGGGAATTGAAGAACGAGCAGTACTTC	CASSRELKNEQYF
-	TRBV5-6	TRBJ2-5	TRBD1	TGTGCCAGCAGCGCTGGACAGGGCCTAGGAGAGACCCAGTACTTC	CASSAGQGLGETQYF
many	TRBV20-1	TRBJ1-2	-	TGCAGTGCCCAATCCTATGGCTACACCTTC	CSAQSYGYTF
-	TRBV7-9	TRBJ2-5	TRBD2	TGCGCCAGCAGCCACGGCGGGGGAACCCAAGAGACCCAGTACTTC	CASSHGGGTQETQYF
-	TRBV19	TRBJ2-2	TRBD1	TGTGCCAGTACCAGGACAGGGGGCAACACCGGGGAGCTGTTTTTT	CASTRTGGNTGELFF
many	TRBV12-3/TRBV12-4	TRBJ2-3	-	TGTGCCAGCAGTTCCCTTCGGTCAGCCGATACGCAGTATTTT	CASSSLRSADTQYF
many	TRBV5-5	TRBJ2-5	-	TGTGCCAGCAGCTTATTCAGACAAGAGACCCAGTACTTC	CASSLFRQETQYF
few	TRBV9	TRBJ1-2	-	TGTGCCAGCAGCGTAGGCAGGGGATTTGGCTACACCTTC	CASSVGRGFGYTF
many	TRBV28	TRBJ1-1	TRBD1	TGTGCCAGCAGACAGCAGGGGGCTTACACTGAAGCTTTCTTT	CASRQQGAYTEAFF
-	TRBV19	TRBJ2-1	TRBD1	TGTGCCAGTAGTATAGGACAGGGTGATGAGCAGTTCTTC	CASSIGQGDEQFF
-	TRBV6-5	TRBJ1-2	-	TGTGCCAGCAGTTACTCGGGAGACAAGTCCTATGGCTACACCTTC	CASSYSGDKSYGYTF
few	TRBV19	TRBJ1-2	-	TGTGCCAGTAGGAGCGAAGGGCGAACGAGGGGCTACACCTTC	CASRSEGRTRGYTF
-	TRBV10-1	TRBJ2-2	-	TGCGCCAGCAGTGAAGATTCAGGGGGGGACACCGGGGAGCTGTTTTTT	CASSEDSGGDTGELFF
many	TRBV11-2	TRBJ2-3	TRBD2	TGTGCCACCAATGGGGGGGTCGAAGATACGCAGTATTTT	CATNGGVEDTQYF
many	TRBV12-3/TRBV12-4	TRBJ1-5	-	TGTGCCAGCACCATCAATAATCAGCCCCAGCATTTT	CASTINNQPQHF
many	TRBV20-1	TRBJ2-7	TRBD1	TGCAGTGCCACGACAGGGGCTAGCTCCTACGAGCAGTACTTC	CSATTGASSYEQYF
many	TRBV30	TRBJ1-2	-	TGTGCCTGGAGCTTGGAGAACTATGGCTACACCTTC	CAWSLENYGYTF
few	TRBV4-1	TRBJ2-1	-	TGCGCCAGCAGCCAAGATCGCAGCGGATACTACTATGAGCAGTTCTTC	CASSQDRSGYYYEQFF
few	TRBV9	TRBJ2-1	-	TGTGCCAGCAGCGTTGACGTGAGCTCCTACAATGAGCAGTTCTTC	CASSVDVSSYNEQFF
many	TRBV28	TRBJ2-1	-	TGTGCCAGCGGACCAGGGGGGCAATCCTACAATGAGCAGTTCTTC	CASGPGGQSYNEQFF
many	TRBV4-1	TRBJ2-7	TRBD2	TGCGCCAGCAGCCTCGGGACTAGCGGGAGATCCTACGAGCAGTACTTC	CASSLGTSGRSYEQYF
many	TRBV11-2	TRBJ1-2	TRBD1	TGTGCCAGCAGCTTAGAGGGACAGGGAAGAAATGGCTACACCTTC	CASSLEGQGRNGYTF
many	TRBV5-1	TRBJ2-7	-	TGCGCCAGCAGCTCGGCCCAGACTAGCGAGCAGTACTTC	CASSSAQTSEQYF
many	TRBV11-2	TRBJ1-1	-	TGTGCCAGCAGCTTAGATGGACTGCTGGCTGCTGGAGCTTTCTTT	CASSLDGLLAAGAFF
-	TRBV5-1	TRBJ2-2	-	TGCGCCAGCGGCCTCTTCTCCAGGGGTACCACCGGGGAGCTGTTTTTT	CASGLFSRGTTGELFF
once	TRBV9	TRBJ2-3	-	TGTGCCAGCAGCGCAGTGTGGCAGAGCACAGATACGCAGTATTTT	CASSAVWQSTDTQYF
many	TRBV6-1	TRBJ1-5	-	TGTGCCAGCAGTGAAATTGACTTAAGGCCCCAGCATTTT	CASSEIDLRPQHF
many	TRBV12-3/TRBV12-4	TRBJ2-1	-	TGTGCCAGCAGCCTGGTGGACAGTTATTACAATGAGCAGTTCTTC	CASSLVDSYYNEQFF
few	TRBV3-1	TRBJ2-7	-	TGTGCCAGCAACTTCGGGGGCATTGGATACGAGCAGTACTTC	CASNFGGIGYEQYF
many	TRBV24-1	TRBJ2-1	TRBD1	TGTGCCACCAGTGATTTAAGGGACAGGGTGCCCAATGAGCAGTTCTTC	CATSDLRDRVPNEQFF
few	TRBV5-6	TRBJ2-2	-	TGTGCCAGCAGCCCCCCGTGGGGGGCGGGAGATCTCACCGGGGAGCTGTTTTTT	CASSPPWGAGDLTGELFF
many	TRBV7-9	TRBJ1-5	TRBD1	TGTGCCAGCAGCCTGACAGGGTCGGGTCAGCCCCAGCATTTT	CASSLTGSGQPQHF
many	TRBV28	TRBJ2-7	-	TGTGCCAGCAGTCATCAGGGCAGGAGCTCCTACGAGCAGTACTTC	CASSHQGRSSYEQYF
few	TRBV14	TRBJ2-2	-	TGTGCCAGCAGCCATTCGGGCTGGCGCGCTAACGGGGAGCTGTTTTTT	CASSHSGWRANGELFF
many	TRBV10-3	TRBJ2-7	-	TGTGCCATCAGTGAGTCCGGAGGTTCACAGACCTACGAGCAGTACTTC	CAISESGGSQTYEQYF
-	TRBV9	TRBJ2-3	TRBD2	TGTGCCAGCAGCCCGGTGAGCGGGACCCCCACAACAGATACGCAGTATTTT	CASSPVSGTPTTDTQYF
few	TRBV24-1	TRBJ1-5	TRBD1	TGTGCCACCAGTCTCCGGGACAGCCCCGGTCATCAGCCCCAGCATTTT	CATSLRDSPGHQPQHF
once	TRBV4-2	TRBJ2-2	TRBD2	TGTGCCAGCAGCCGACTCGGGACTAGCGGGAACACCGGGGAGCTGTTTTTT	CASSRLGTSGNTGELFF
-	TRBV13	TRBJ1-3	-	TGTGCCAGCAGTTTAGGACGGCCGAGCTCTGGAAACACCATATATTTT	CASSLGRPSSGNTIYF
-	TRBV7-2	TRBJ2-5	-	TGTGCCAGCAGCTCTCAAACCGGGAGCCCCGAGACCCAGTACTTC	CASSSQTGSPETQYF
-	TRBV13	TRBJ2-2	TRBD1	TGTGCCAGCAGCTTTGGGACAGGGGGCGCGAACACCGGGGAGCTGTTTTTT	CASSFGTGGANTGELFF
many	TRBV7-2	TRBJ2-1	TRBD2	TGTGCCAGCAGCCCAAGGGAAAGGACTAGTCAGTTCTTC	CASSPRERTSQFF
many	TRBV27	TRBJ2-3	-	TGTGCCAGCAGTTTATACCCGGGTAGCACAGATACGCAGTATTTT	CASSLYPGSTDTQYF
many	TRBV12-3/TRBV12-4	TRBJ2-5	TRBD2	TGTGCCAGCAGTTTAGGGCTAGCGGGAGCCGAGACCCAGTACTTC	CASSLGLAGAETQYF
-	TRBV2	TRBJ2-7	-	TGTGCCAGCAGCGGGGGCCTAGGCAGGTACGAGCAGTACTTC	CASSGGLGRYEQYF
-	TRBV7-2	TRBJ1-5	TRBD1	TGTGCCAGCGGGACAGGGGATAATCAGCCCCAGCATTTT	CASGTGDNQPQHF
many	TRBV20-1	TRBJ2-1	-	TGCAGTGCCCCGCGGCGGTCAGGGGTCTACAATGAGCAGTTCTTC	CSAPRRSGVYNEQFF
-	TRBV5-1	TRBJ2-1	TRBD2	TGCGCCAGCAGCTTGGAGGGGAGGGTATACAATGAGCAGTTCTTC	CASSLEGRVYNEQFF
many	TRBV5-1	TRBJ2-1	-	TGCGCCAGCAGCTTGGAGGGCCTTAGACACAATGAGCAGTTCTTC	CASSLEGLRHNEQFF